There are a few counts of the clone carrying this T cell receptor (beta chain). Its antigen is unknown. This specimen belongs to a study of blood T cells in healthy people across ages. Primed by a sample-barcoded 5' primer and a J-beta primer mix, a second PCR proceeded for 7 to 11 cycles. Via MiXCR, TCRdb re-called the 5' RACE reads, giving one row per CDR3 protein. The sample records 750,000 to 850,000 distinct CDR3 sequences, around a quarter being singletons. Study-wide findings and caveats: Older individuals had lower TCR beta diversity per million T cells (the decline was roughly linear). Donor CMV infection status was unknown, possibly confounding age-related changes in expanded clonotypes.

Germline V lookup: CDR1 SGHRS, CDR2 YFSETQ. The CDR3 is 15 amino acids. V lost 4 bases to trimming and J lost 4 bases; unmatched junction nucleotides: 9. Those donating, healthy Caucasian individuals from Russia, were aged roughly 6 to 90. These same data were also listed under a study on T cells of mothers and their children. As reported in that work: Extraction yielded RNA that went, in full, into cDNA synthesis at roughly 1.5 ug per 15 ul.

The sample taken for sequencing was blood. V and J are TRBV5-1 and TRBJ2-5; 8 nucleotides match TRBD1. The clonotype comes from a boy younger than 18 in good health. CDR3 coding DNA: TGCGCCAGCAGCGTATCGGACAGGGAGGCAGAGACCCAGTACTTC. It translates to CASSVSDREAETQYF.